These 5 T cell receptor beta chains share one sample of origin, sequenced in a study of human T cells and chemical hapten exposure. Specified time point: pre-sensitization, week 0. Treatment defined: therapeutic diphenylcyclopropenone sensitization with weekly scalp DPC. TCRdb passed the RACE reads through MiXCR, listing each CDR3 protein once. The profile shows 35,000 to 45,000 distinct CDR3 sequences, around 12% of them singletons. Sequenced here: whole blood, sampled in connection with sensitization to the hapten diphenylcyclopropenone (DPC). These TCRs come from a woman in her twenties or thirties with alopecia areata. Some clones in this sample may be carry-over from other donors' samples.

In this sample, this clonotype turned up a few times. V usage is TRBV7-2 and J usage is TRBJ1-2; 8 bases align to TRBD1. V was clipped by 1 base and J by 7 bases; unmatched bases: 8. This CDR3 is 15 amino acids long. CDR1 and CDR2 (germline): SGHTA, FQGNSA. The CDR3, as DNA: TGTGCCAGCAGCTTAGTTCCAGGGGGCGTTTTTGGCTACACCTTC. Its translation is CASSLVPGGVFGYTF.

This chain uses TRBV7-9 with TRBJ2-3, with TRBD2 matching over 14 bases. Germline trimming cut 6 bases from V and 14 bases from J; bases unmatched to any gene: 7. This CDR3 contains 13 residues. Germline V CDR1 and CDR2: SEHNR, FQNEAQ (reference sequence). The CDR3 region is CASRRTSGGSLYF. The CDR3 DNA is TGTGCCAGCAGACGGACTAGCGGGGGGTCTTTGTATTTT.

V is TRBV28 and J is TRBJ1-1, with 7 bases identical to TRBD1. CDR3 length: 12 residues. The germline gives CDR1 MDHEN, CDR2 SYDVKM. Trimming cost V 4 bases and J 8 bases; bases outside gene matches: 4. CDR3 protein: CASSWDSIEAFF. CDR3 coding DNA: TGTGCCAGCAGTTGGGACAGTATAGAAGCTTTCTTT.

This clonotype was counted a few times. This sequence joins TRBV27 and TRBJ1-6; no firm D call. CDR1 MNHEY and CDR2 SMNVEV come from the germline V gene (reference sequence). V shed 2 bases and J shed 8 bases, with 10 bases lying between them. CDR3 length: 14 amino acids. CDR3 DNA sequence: TGTGCCAGCAGTTTAGCCCTTGGGTATTCACCCCTCCACTTT. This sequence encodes CASSLALGYSPLHF.

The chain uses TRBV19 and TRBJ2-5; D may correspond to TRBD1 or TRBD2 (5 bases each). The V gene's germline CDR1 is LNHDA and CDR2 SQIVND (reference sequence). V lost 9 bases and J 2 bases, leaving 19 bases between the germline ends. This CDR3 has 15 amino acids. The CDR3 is CASTAAGTPQETQYF. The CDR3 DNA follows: TGTGCCAGCACAGCGGCTGGGACCCCACAAGAGACCCAGTACTTC.